The text below deals with one T cell receptor beta chain. These data originate in a study of cytomegalovirus exposure and HLA in healthy donors. The length of the CDR3 is 14 residues. Trimming took 3 bases from V and 0 from J, leaving 7 bases between them. The germline gives CDR1 SGDLS, CDR2 YYNGEE. The PCR used 60 Vbeta and 13 Jbeta primers. TCRdb's copy holds only in-frame clones and misses some; the assay was immunoSEQ multiplex PCR. This table has about 180,000 clones, roughly 80% appearing once. The sequenced material came from PBMCs. This receptor was identified in a woman aged 50 to 60 in good health and CMV-seropositive. The rearrangement uses TRBV9 and TRBJ1-3; D unresolved. CDR3 sequence (DNA): TGTGCCAGCAGCGACAGCTCCTCTGGAAACACCATATATTTT. Translated, it gives CASSDSSSGNTIYF.